These 14 T cell receptor beta chains were all obtained from the same sample, sequenced in a study of graft-versus-host responses after intestinal transplantation. These receptors are not linked to any known antigen. TCRdb's table, derived via immunoSEQ multiplex PCR, lists solely in-frame clones and lacks some. The repertoire holds 130,000 to 150,000 clones, with about nine tenths as singletons. This specimen consisted of unstimulated CD4+ T cells sorted from spleen or lymph node cells, obtained before intestinal transplant. These receptors all stem from a human donor who received an intestinal transplant.

For this clone: This sample also contains other DNA sequences that code for the same CDR3. The genes are TRBV18 and TRBJ1-1, with a tentative D call TRBD1 (5 bases). Trimming removed 6 bases at V and 2 bases at J, with 10 bases between. Germline CDR1 and CDR2: KGHSH and LQKENI. This CDR3 comprises 13 residues. This CDR3 reads CASSRTGNTEAFF. The CDR3 nucleotides are TGTGCCAGCTCCCGAACAGGAAACACTGAAGCTTTCTTT.

The rearrangement uses TRBV19 and TRBJ2-7; D is unresolved. The CDR3 is 14 amino acids. Trimming cost V 5 bases and J 1 base, with 12 bases left between them. Germline loops: CDR1 LNHDA, CDR2 SQIVND (reference sequence). This CDR3 is CASSPRTYSYEQYF. In DNA, the CDR3 is TGTGCCAGTAGTCCCCGGACCTATTCCTACGAGCAGTACTTC.

The chain uses TRBV28 and TRBJ1-1, with TRBD1 matching over 7 bases. The CDR3 totals 21 residues. Germline V CDR1 and CDR2: MDHEN, SYDVKM. V lost 7 bases, J lost 6 bases, and 32 bases stayed unmatched. CDR3 DNA sequence: TGTGCCAGCAATTATCGGAAAAACCACCGGGACAGAGGAAGGATATACGCTGAAGCTTTCTTT. Its protein product is CASNYRKNHRDRGRIYAEAFF.

The chain combines TRBV6-6 with TRBJ2-5, with unresolved D. The J call may be in error: the DNA end matches TRBJ2-7 better. Germline loops: CDR1 MNHNY, CDR2 SVGAGI (reference sequence). CDR3 length: 12 residues. The CDR3 nucleotides are TGTGCCAGCAGCGAAACAGCGTACGAGCAGTACTTC. This translates into CASSETAYEQYF.

The rearrangement links TRBV19 to TRBJ1-4; D remains unclear. Deletions cut 10 bases from V and 2 bases from J, with 11 bases between. The germline V gene has CDR1 LNHDA and CDR2 SQIVND (reference sequence). This CDR3 contains 13 residues. CDR3 amino acids: CATSLVTNEKLFF. DNA for the CDR3: TGTGCCACGTCTCTGGTTACTAATGAAAAACTGTTTTTT.

CDR3 nucleotides: TGTGCCAGTAGTATAGGCCCGGGACCGAACACCGGGGAGCTGTTTTTT. Translated, it gives CASSIGPGPNTGELFF. The J gene is TRBJ2-2, the V gene TRBV19; the D call may be TRBD1 or TRBD2 (5 bases each). Germline V gives CDR1 LNHDA, CDR2 SQIVND (reference sequence). V was pared by 1 base and J by 0 bases, with 9 bases between. CDR3 length: 16 amino acids.

This chain uses TRBV14 with TRBJ2-7; the match to TRBD2 covers 7 bases. The CDR3 totals 15 residues. V lost 0 bases, J lost 1 base, and 3 bases stayed unmatched. Germline-derived CDR1 and CDR2 are SGHDN and FVKESK. The CDR3 region is CASSQELAASYEQYF. The CDR3 region has the DNA TGTGCCAGCAGCCAAGAGCTAGCGGCATCCTACGAGCAGTACTTC. Complete variable domain (other parts from reference TRBV14 and TRBJ2-7): EAGVTQFPSHSVIEKGQTVTLRCDPISGHDNLYWYRRVMGKEIKFLLHFVKESKQDESGMPNNRFLAERTGGTYSTLKVQPAELEDSGVYFCASSQELAASYEQYFGPGTRLTVT.

V gene TRBV19 combines with J gene TRBJ1-2, with TRBD1 identical over 9 bases. J gave up 6 bases and V 3 bases, and 5 bases lay outside the gene matches. From germline, CDR1 is LNHDA and CDR2 SQIVND (reference sequence). The CDR3 spans 14 residues. The CDR3 DNA reads TGTGCCAGTAGTATCCCGGGACAGGGCCATGGCTACACCTTC. It translates to CASSIPGQGHGYTF.

The chain is built from TRBV10-3 and TRBJ1-5; 9 nucleotides agree with TRBD1. Trimming removed 5 bases from V and 2 bases from J; junction bases left unmatched: 4. CDR1 is ENHRY, CDR2 SYGVKD, per germline. This CDR3 is built from 15 residues. Here the CDR3 reads CAISPDRGGNQPQHF. Here the CDR3 DNA reads TGTGCCATCAGTCCCGACAGGGGGGGCAATCAGCCCCAGCATTTT.

The chain employs TRBV19 and TRBJ1-5; the match to TRBD1 covers 8 bases. CDR1 and CDR2 from the germline V gene are LNHDA and SQIVND (reference sequence). This CDR3 is 14 amino acids long. V lost 4 bases and J lost 4; bases outside the gene matches: 3. The CDR3 DNA sequence: TGTGCCAGTAGTACCGGGACAGGTAATCAGCCCCAGCATTTT. Encoded protein: CASSTGTGNQPQHF.

J is TRBJ2-5 and V is TRBV5-5, with D unresolved. CDR3 size: 17 residues. Trimming shortened V by 2 bases and J by 1 base, and 18 bases separated the two germline ends. Germline V lookup: CDR1 SGHKS, CDR2 YYEKEE (reference sequence). CDR3 in amino acids: CASSFAQALLRQETQYF. The CDR3 nucleotides are TGTGCCAGCAGCTTCGCCCAGGCCCTCCTACGCCAAGAGACCCAGTACTTC.

The rearrangement links TRBV9 to TRBJ1-1; D gene ambiguous. The V end was cut by 0 bases, the J end by 0 bases, with 18 bases between. Germline CDR1 SGDLS, CDR2 YYNGEE. The length of the CDR3 is 18 residues. The CDR3 nucleotides are TGTGCCAGCAGCGTAGAAGCAAGGGTTGGAAGCATGAACACTGAAGCTTTCTTT. Its protein is CASSVEARVGSMNTEAFF.

The rearrangement joins TRBV28 to TRBJ2-3; either TRBD1 or TRBD2 may supply D (5 bases each). Germline CDR1 is MDHEN and CDR2 is SYDVKM. Trimming removed 5 bases from V and 5 bases from J, with 23 bases in between. CDR3 length equals 17 residues. In nucleotides, the CDR3 is TGTGCCAGCAGTCCCGGGACCCAGGGTCTGGTGGGAGATACGCAGTATTTT. This gives the protein CASSPGTQGLVGDTQYF.

The V call is TRBV6-5, the J call TRBJ1-2, with 7 bases identical to TRBD1. CDR1 is MNHEY and CDR2 is SVGAGI in the germline V gene. The CDR3 is 14 residues long. Losses at the gene ends were 2 bases for V and 7 bases for J; bases not matched to a gene: 7. In DNA, the CDR3 is TGTGCCAGCAGTTACCAAACAGGGGCGTTTGGCTACACCTTC. Protein: CASSYQTGAFGYTF.